Listed below are T cell receptor beta chains from one sample, sequenced in a study of blood T cell repertoires in COVID-19. The method was immunoSEQ multiplex PCR; TCRdb's version includes in-frame clones alone and lacks a portion of them. The sample contains around 80,000 clones, more than 85% of which appear only once. Sequencing was carried out using peripheral blood. These TCRs come from a man older than 75 with active or convalescent COVID-19. The CDR3 runs from the conserved cysteine through the conserved F or W. The D gene is left open where the match is weak. Size values are once, few and many counts, or a class for expanded clones, and some rows have none.

14,NA,TRBD1,TRBJ1-2,TRBV10-3,CAIKPGTGGGGYTF,TGTGCCATCAAACCTGGGACAGGGGGCGGCGGCTACACCTTC
15,NA,NA,TRBJ2-5,TRBV24-1,CATSDQRTAQETQYF,TGTGCCACCAGTGATCAGAGGACTGCTCAAGAGACCCAGTACTTC
15,NA,TRBD2,TRBJ2-3,TRBV18,CASTTWEGWADTQYF,TGTGCCAGCACCACGTGGGAGGGATGGGCAGATACGCAGTATTTT
13,NA,NA,TRBJ2-6,TRBV24-1,CATSLSGANVLTF,TGTGCCACCAGCCTCTCTGGGGCCAACGTCCTGACTTTC
17,NA,NA,TRBJ1-5,TRBV21-1,CASSKVPLGEKNQPQHF,TGTGCCAGCAGCAAAGTCCCCCTTGGAGAAAAAAATCAGCCCCAGCATTTT
15,once,NA,TRBJ1-2,TRBV7-9,CASSNMRGFNYGYTF,TGTGCCAGCAGCAACATGCGGGGATTTAACTATGGCTACACCTTC
13,NA,TRBD1,TRBJ1-2,TRBV25-1,CASRKTGNYGYTF,TGTGCCAGCAGAAAGACAGGGAACTATGGCTACACCTTC
14,few,NA,TRBJ1-6,TRBV25-1,CASKGQGENSPLHF,TGTGCCAGCAAGGGGCAGGGCGAAAATTCACCCCTCCACTTT
17,NA,NA,TRBJ1-5,TRBV6-6,CASSPRFRATGNQPQHF,TGTGCCAGCAGTCCCCGGTTTAGGGCCACAGGGAATCAGCCCCAGCATTTT
12,NA,NA,TRBJ2-1,TRBV19,CASRNRVDEQFF,TGTGCCAGTAGGAACAGGGTCGATGAGCAGTTCTTC
15,NA,TRBD1,TRBJ1-4,TRBV5-1,CASRRTGGADEKLFF,TGCGCCAGCAGACGGACAGGGGGCGCGGATGAAAAACTGTTTTTT
15,NA,NA,TRBJ1-4,TRBV9,CASSPRGRTNEKLFF,TGTGCCAGCAGCCCCCGAGGGAGGACTAATGAAAAACTGTTTTTT
13,NA,NA,TRBJ1-4,TRBV2,CASSQTRNEKLFF,TGTGCCAGCAGTCAGACACGTAATGAAAAACTGTTTTTT
13,once,TRBD1,TRBJ1-1,TRBV28,CASSSGTGTEAFF,TGTGCCAGCAGTTCGGGGACAGGCACTGAAGCTTTCTTT
15,NA,TRBD1,TRBJ2-3,TRBV6-5,CASSYDRGRRDTQYF,TGTGCCAGCAGTTACGACAGGGGGCGCCGAGATACGCAGTATTTT
14,NA,NA,TRBJ1-3,TRBV24-1,CATSDTRPGNTIYF,TGTGCCACCAGCGACACCCGGCCTGGAAACACCATATATTTT
15,NA,NA,TRBJ2-2,TRBV7-9,CASSPGANLHGELFF,TGTGCCAGCAGTCCAGGCGCCAACCTCCACGGGGAGCTGTTTTTT
13,NA,NA,TRBJ2-6,TRBV27,CATYSSGANVLTF,TGTGCCACCTATAGCTCTGGGGCCAACGTCCTGACTTTC